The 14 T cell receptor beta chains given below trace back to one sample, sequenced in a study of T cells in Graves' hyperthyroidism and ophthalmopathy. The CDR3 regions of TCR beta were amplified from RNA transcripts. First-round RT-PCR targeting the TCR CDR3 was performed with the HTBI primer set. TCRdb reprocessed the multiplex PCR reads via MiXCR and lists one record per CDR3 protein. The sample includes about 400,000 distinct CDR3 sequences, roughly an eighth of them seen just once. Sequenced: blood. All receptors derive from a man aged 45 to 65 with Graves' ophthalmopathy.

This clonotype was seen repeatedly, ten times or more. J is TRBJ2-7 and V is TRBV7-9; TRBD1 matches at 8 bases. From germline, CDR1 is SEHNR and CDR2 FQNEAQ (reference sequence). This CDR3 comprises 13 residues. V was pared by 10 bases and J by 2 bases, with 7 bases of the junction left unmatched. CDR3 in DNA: TGTGCCACCGACAGGGGCCGAACCTACGAGCAGTACTTC. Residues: CATDRGRTYEQYF.

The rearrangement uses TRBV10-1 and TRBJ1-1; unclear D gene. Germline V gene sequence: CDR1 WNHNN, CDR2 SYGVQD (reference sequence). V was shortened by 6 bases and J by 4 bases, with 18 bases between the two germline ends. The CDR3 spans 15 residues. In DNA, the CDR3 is TGCGCCAGCAGCCAGCGGAAGAAGGGAGGCACTGAAGCTTTCTTT. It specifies CASSQRKKGGTEAFF.

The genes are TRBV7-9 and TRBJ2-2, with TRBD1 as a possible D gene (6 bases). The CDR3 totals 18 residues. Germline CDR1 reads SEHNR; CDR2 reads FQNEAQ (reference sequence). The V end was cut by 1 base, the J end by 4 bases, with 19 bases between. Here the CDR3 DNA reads TGTGCCAGCAGCTTAGAGGTTGGTGGGACACGCTCCACCGGGGAGCTGTTTTTT. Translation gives CASSLEVGGTRSTGELFF. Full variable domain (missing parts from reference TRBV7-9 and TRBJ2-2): DTGVSQNPRHKITKRGQNVTFRCDPISEHNRLYWYRQTLGQGPEFLTYFQNEAQLEKSRLLSDRFSAERPKGSFSTLEIQRTEQGDSAMYLCASSLEVGGTRSTGELFFGEGSRLTVL.

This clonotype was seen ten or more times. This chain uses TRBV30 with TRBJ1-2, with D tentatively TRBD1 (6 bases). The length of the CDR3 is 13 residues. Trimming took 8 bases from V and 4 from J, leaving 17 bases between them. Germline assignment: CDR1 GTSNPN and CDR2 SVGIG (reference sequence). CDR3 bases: TGTGCCGGGGGACGGGGGCAGTTCTATGGCTACACCTTC. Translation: CAGGRGQFYGYTF.

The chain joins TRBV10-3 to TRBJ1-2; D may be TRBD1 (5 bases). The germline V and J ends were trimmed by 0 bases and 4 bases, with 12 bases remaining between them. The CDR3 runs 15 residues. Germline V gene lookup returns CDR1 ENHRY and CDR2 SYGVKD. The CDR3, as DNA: TGTGCCATCAGTGAGTCGAGAGGAGGGGCCTATGGCTACACCTTC. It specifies CAISESRGGAYGYTF.

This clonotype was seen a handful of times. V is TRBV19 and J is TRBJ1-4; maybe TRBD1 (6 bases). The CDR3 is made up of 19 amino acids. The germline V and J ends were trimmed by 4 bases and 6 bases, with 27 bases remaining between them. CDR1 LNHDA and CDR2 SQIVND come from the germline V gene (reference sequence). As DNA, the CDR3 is TGTGCCAGTAGTACCCGTGCCCGTCTACAGGGCCTTAGGGATGAAAAACTGTTTTTT. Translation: CASSTRARLQGLRDEKLFF.

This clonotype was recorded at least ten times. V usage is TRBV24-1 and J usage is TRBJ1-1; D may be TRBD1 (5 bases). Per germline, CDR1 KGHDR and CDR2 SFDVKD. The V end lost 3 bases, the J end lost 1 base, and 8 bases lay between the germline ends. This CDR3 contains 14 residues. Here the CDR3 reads CATSDGTSNTEAFF. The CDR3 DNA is TGTGCCACCAGTGATGGGACGTCGAACACTGAAGCTTTCTTT.

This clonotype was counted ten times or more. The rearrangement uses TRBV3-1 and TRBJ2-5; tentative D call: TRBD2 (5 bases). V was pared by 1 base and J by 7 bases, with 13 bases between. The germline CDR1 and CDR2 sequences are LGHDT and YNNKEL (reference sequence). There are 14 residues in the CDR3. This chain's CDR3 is CASSQVGPEGTQYF. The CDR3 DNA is TGTGCCAGCAGCCAAGTAGGACCTGAGGGGACCCAGTACTTC.

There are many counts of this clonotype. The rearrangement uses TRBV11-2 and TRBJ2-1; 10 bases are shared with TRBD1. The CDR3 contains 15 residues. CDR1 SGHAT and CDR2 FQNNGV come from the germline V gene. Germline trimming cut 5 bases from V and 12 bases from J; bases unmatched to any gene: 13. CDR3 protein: CASSAPGQGLSRQFF. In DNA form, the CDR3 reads TGTGCCAGCAGCGCCCCGGGACAGGGGTTGTCTAGGCAGTTCTTC.

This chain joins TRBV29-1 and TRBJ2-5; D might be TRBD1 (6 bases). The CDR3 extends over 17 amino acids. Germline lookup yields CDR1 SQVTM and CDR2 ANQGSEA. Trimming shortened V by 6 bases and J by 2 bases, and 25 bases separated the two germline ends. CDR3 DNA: TGCAGCGTAGGACACCCCCCAGGACAGAGCAAACAAGAGACCCAGTACTTC. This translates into CSVGHPPGQSKQETQYF. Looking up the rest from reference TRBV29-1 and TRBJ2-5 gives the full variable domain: SAVISQKPSRDICQRGTSLTIQCQVDSQVTMMFWYRQQPGQSLTLIATANQGSEATYESGFVIDKFPISRPNLTFSTLTVSNMSPEDSSIYLCSVGHPPGQSKQETQYFGPGTRLLVL.

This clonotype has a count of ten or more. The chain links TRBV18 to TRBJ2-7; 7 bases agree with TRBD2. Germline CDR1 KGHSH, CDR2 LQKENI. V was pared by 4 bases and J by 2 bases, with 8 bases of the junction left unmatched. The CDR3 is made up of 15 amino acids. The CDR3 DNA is TGTGCCAGCTCACGTACTAGCGTGGTGGCCTACGAGCAGTACTTC. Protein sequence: CASSRTSVVAYEQYF.

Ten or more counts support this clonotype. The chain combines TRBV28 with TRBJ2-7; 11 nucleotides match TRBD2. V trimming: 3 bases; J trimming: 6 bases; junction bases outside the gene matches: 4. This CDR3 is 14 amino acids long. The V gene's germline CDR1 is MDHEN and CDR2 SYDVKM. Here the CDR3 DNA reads TGTGCCAGCAGTTTTAGCGGGAGGGGCGCCGAGCAGTACTTC. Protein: CASSFSGRGAEQYF.

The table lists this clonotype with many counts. This CDR3 is CASSPPGVGNQPQHF. CDR3 coding DNA: TGTGCCAGCTCACCACCGGGGGTGGGCAATCAGCCCCAGCATTTT. The chain joins TRBV18 to TRBJ1-5; D perhaps matches TRBD1 (5 bases). CDR3 size: 15 residues. Deletions cut 0 bases from V and 2 bases from J, with 8 bases between. Germline V CDR1 and CDR2: KGHSH, LQKENI.

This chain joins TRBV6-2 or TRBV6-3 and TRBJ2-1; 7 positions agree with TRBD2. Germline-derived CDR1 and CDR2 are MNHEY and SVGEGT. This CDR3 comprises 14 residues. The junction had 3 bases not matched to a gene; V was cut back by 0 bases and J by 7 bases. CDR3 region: CASSYSTGGNEQFF. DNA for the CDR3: TGTGCCAGCAGTTACTCGACCGGGGGGAATGAGCAGTTCTTC.